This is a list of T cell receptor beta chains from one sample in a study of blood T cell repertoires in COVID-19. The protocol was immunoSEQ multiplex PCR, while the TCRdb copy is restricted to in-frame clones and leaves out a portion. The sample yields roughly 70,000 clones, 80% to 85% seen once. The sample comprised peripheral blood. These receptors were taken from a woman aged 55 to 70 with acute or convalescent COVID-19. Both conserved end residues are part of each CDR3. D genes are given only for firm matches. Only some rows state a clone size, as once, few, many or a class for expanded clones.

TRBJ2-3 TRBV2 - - TGTGCCAGCAGTGGGACACTACCAAATACGCAGTATTTT CASSGTLPNTQYF
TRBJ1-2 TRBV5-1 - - TGCGCCAGCAGCTTGGATTGGGCAGGGGGCTACACCTTC CASSLDWAGGYTF
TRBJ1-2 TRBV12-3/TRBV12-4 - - TGTGCCAGCAGTTTAGGCAGGGGAAATGGCTACACCTTC CASSLGRGNGYTF
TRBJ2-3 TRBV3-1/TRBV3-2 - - TGTGCCAGCAGCCCCGCGGGGATAGATACGCAGTATTTT CASSPAGIDTQYF
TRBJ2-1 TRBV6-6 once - TGTGCCAGCACCATCCCAGGACTTTGGAGTGAGCAGTTCTTC CASTIPGLWSEQFF
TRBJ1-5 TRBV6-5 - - TGTGCCAGCAGTTACTCCCAGGGAATAAGCAATCAGCCCCAGCATTTT CASSYSQGISNQPQHF
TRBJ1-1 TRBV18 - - TGTGCCAGCTCATCGCGAGACTACATCGGCACTGAAGCTTTCTTT CASSSRDYIGTEAFF
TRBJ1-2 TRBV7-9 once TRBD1 TGTGCCAGCAGCCCCCAGGGGGGAACTCTGAGGACCTTC CASSPQGGTLRTF
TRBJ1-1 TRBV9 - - TGTGCCAGCAGCGTAGTAGGGGCGACTGAAGCTTTCTTT CASSVVGATEAFF
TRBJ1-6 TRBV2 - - TGTGCCAGCAGACCCCGGCCTTTCGCATCCGAACAGACGGCACCCCTCCACTTT CASRPRPFASEQTAPLHF
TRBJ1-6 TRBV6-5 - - TGTGCCAGCACGTACAGGGATAATTCACCCCTCCACTTT CASTYRDNSPLHF
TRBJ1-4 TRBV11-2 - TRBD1 TGTGCCAGCAGCTTACGGGGGGCTAGACAGGGGGAACTGTTTTTT CASSLRGARQGELFF
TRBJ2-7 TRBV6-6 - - TGTGCCAGCAGTTACCCAAGTGAGACAGGCTCCTACGAGCAGTACTTC CASSYPSETGSYEQYF
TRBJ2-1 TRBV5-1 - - TGCGCCAGCAGCGAGGGGACAAGATTCTACAATGAGCAGTTCTTC CASSEGTRFYNEQFF
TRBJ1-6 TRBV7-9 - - TGTGCCAAGGGGGACGGGTCGACGGGCCTCCACTTT CAKGDGSTGLHF
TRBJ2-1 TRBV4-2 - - TGTGCCAGCAGCCGAGGGGGCTACAATGAGCAGTTCTTC CASSRGGYNEQFF
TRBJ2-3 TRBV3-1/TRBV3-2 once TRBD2 TGTGCCAGCAGCCAAGAACTACTAGCGGGCACAGATACGCAGTATTTT CASSQELLAGTDTQYF
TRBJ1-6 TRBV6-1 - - TGTGCCAGCAGTGAATCGGGAGGGGGGAGGAATTCACCCCTCCACTTT CASSESGGGRNSPLHF
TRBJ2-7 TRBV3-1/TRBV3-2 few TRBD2 TGTGCCAGCAGCCAAAGCAGGACTAGCGCGAACGAGCAGTACTTC CASSQSRTSANEQYF
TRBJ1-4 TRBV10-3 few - TGTGCCATCAGTGAGTCGCTTCAGGGGCCGGAAAAACTGTTTTTT CAISESLQGPEKLFF
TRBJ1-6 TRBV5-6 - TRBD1 TGTGCCAGCAGCCCAGGGACAGTTTTTAATTCACCCCTCCACTTT CASSPGTVFNSPLHF
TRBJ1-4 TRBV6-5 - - TGTGCCAGCAGCCTCGGGAGGGGTTCTAATGAAAAACTGTTTTTT CASSLGRGSNEKLFF